This TCR beta chain stems from a study of T cell responses to AZD1222 COVID-19 vaccine. Data came from immunoSEQ multiplex PCR; TCRdb stores just in-frame clones and leaves some out. The table lists roughly 160,000 clones, roughly 89% of them singletons. The input for sequencing was peripheral blood, taken 28 days after the second AZD1222 dose. The sequence derives from an adult who received the AZD1222 COVID-19 vaccine.

The CDR3, as DNA: TGCGCCAGCAGTACCGGGACAGGGGACACTGAAGCTTTCTTT. Encoded protein: CASSTGTGDTEAFF. The V call is TRBV10-2, the J call TRBJ1-1; 10 bases match TRBD1. V was pared by 5 bases and J by 3 bases, with 3 bases of the junction left unmatched. Germline V lookup: CDR1 WSHSY, CDR2 SAAADI. The CDR3 consists of 14 residues.